Following are 12 T cell receptor beta chains from one sample sequenced in a study of cytomegalovirus exposure and HLA in healthy donors. PCR amplification relied on 60 Vbeta primers (plus 13 Jbeta primers). Sequenced by immunoSEQ multiplex PCR; TCRdb stores in-frame clones only, minus some. The sample lists about 140,000 clones, 70% to 85% occurring once. The sequencing input was PBMCs. The receptors come from a woman aged 40 to 55 in good health and CMV-seronegative.

The rearrangement uses TRBV5-8 and TRBJ1-6; a weak D match, TRBD1 (5 bases). This CDR3 has 15 amino acids. V lost 5 bases to trimming and J lost 7 bases, with 16 bases between them. Germline CDR1 SGHTS, CDR2 YDEGEE. This CDR3 reads CASSLDGGKNSPLHF. DNA of the CDR3: TGTGCCAGCAGTCTTGACGGGGGGAAGAATTCACCCCTCCACTTT.

This chain joins TRBV14 and TRBJ2-1, with a possible D match to TRBD2 (6 bases). Trimming removed 1 base from V and 6 bases from J, with 19 bases in between. The CDR3 sequence is 17 residues long. In germline, CDR1 is SGHDN, CDR2 FVKESK. The CDR3 nucleotides read TGTGCCAGCAGCCAAGGCCTATGGGCCGTGGGGGGCAATGAGCAGTTCTTC. Its protein is CASSQGLWAVGGNEQFF.

This chain uses TRBV19 with TRBJ1-6; D is undetermined. This CDR3 contains 13 residues. Per the germline V gene, CDR1 is LNHDA and CDR2 is SQIVND (reference sequence). Trimming left V 3 bases short and J 10 bases short, with 10 bases between. CDR3 sequence reads: CASSIIGESPLHF. The CDR3 region has the DNA TGTGCCAGTAGTATCATCGGGGAGTCACCCCTCCACTTT. Supplemented by reference TRBV19 and TRBJ1-6, the full variable domain reads DGGITQSPKYLFRKEGQNVTLSCEQNLNHDAMYWYRQDPGQGLRLIYYSQIVNDFQKGDIAEGYSVSREKKESFPLTVTSAQKNPTAFYLCASSIIGESPLHFGNGTRLTVT.

The chain is built from TRBV5-6 and TRBJ1-1; 9 bases agree with TRBD1. The V gene end was trimmed by 3 bases and the J gene end by 5 bases; junction bases not matched to a gene: 14. Per the germline V gene, CDR1 is SGHDT and CDR2 is YYEEEE. The CDR3 extends over 17 amino acids. Here the CDR3 reads CASSSGQGREVRTEAFF. CDR3 bases: TGTGCCAGCAGCTCAGGACAGGGGAGGGAGGTTCGGACTGAAGCTTTCTTT.

The chain uses TRBV9 and TRBJ2-2; perhaps TRBD2 as D (5 bases). V was cut by 7 bases and J by 4 bases, with 20 bases left in between. From germline, CDR1 is SGDLS and CDR2 YYNGEE. This CDR3 spans 16 amino acids. The CDR3 region is CASSPGVGRTTGELFF. CDR3 DNA: TGTGCCAGCTCTCCCGGGGTTGGGCGGACCACCGGGGAGCTGTTTTTT. Filled out from reference TRBV9 and TRBJ2-2, the complete variable domain reads DSGVTQTPKHLITATGQRVTLRCSPRSGDLSVYWYQQSLDQGLQFLIQYYNGEERAKGNILERFSAQQFPDLHSELNLSSLELGDSALYFCASSPGVGRTTGELFFGEGSRLTVL.

V is TRBV7-3 and J is TRBJ1-1; no reliable D call. The CDR3 totals 13 residues. Germline-derived CDR1 and CDR2 are SGHTA and FQGTGA. The V end was cut by 6 bases, the J end by 1 base, with 9 bases between. Written as DNA, the CDR3 is TGTGCCAGCAGTTATACTGGGAACACTGAAGCTTTCTTT. Its protein product is CASSYTGNTEAFF.

The chain couples TRBV2 to TRBJ1-1; possibly TRBD1 for D (6 bases). Per germline, CDR1 SNHLY and CDR2 FYNNEI. CDR3 length: 13 amino acids. V shed 8 bases and J shed 2 bases, with 12 bases lying between them. The CDR3 DNA reads as TGTGCCAGCGGGTTGGACAGAAACACTGAAGCTTTCTTT. It specifies CASGLDRNTEAFF.

This clone was seen just once. V is TRBV27 and J is TRBJ2-1, with 8 bases fitting TRBD2. Trimming cost V 4 bases and J 5 bases; bases outside gene matches: 7. CDR1 and CDR2 from the germline V gene are MNHEY and SMNVEV (reference sequence). The CDR3 totals 15 residues. The CDR3: CASSWSGSSNNEQFF. As DNA, the CDR3 is TGTGCCAGCAGTTGGAGCGGGAGTTCAAACAATGAGCAGTTCTTC.

The DNA for the CDR3 is TGTGCCAGCAGCTTAGGCCGCAGGGTAGGGGAGACCCAGTACTTC. Residues: CASSLGRRVGETQYF. V gene TRBV7-9 combines with J gene TRBJ2-5; TRBD1 is a possible D gene (5 bases). The CDR3 loop spans 15 amino acids. The V end was cut by 1 base, the J end by 5 bases, with 14 bases between. Germline CDR1 reads SEHNR; CDR2 reads FQNEAQ (reference sequence).

The CDR3 sequence is CASSQDGTGDTDTQYF. The CDR3 DNA reads TGCGCCAGCAGCCAAGATGGGACAGGGGACACAGATACGCAGTATTTT. The chain has TRBV4-3 and TRBJ2-3, with 10 bases lining up with TRBD1. CDR3 size: 16 residues. Per germline, CDR1 LGHNA and CDR2 YSLEER. V was pared by 0 bases and J by 2 bases, with 2 bases of the junction left unmatched.

Only a few counts were recorded for this clone. CDR3 bases: TGTGCCATAACGCAGGGTCTTACCAACACAGATACGCAGTATTTT. Residues: CAITQGLTNTDTQYF. This sequence joins TRBV10-3 and TRBJ2-3, with a tentative D call TRBD1 (5 bases). CDR3 size: 15 residues. Germline CDR1 and CDR2: ENHRY and SYGVKD. Deletions cut 9 bases from V and 2 bases from J, with 18 bases between.

This clone was seen more than once but under ten times. Written as DNA, the CDR3 is TGCGCCAGCAGCCAAGACTGGAATTTGGGCCCACCCAAGCTCACAGATACGCAGTATTTT. Its translation is CASSQDWNLGPPKLTDTQYF. The genes are TRBV4-3 and TRBJ2-3, with D unresolved. The CDR3 totals 20 residues. V dropped 0 bases and J dropped 2 bases, with 24 bases sitting between them. Germline CDR1 LGHNA, CDR2 YSLEER.